Below are 28 T cell receptor beta chains sequenced from a single sample in a study of T-cell memory formation after mild COVID-19. Each CDR3 protein gets one entry after TCRdb re-called the 5' RACE reads with MiXCR. The profile shows about 160,000 distinct CDR3 sequences, roughly 31% of them singletons. Sequencing used PBMCs or a T cell subset sorted from them (not recorded which). The receptors shown here come from an adult woman who had mild COVID-19 (a few samples of this study predate the infection). Cell type and time point are not known.

The chain employs TRBV3-1 and TRBJ2-3; 9 bases agree with TRBD1. Per germline, CDR1 LGHDT and CDR2 YNNKEL (reference sequence). The CDR3 consists of 15 residues. With V trimmed by 5 bases and J by 1 base, 4 bases remained unmatched. CDR3 in amino acids: CASSGTGTRTDTQYF. The CDR3 nucleotides are TGTGCCAGCAGCGGGACAGGGACCCGCACAGATACGCAGTATTTT.

In its sample, this clonotype was seen a few times. The chain carries TRBV20-1 and TRBJ2-5, with D possibly TRBD2 on 6 matching bases. Germline CDR1 reads DFQATT; CDR2 reads SNEGSKA (reference sequence). The CDR3 has 13 residues. The V end was cut by 4 bases, the J end by 3 bases, with 12 bases between. CDR3 residues: CSAIPAGKETQYF. The CDR3 DNA follows: TGCAGTGCTATCCCAGCGGGTAAAGAGACCCAGTACTTC.

The chain is built from TRBV29-1 and TRBJ2-1; the match to TRBD2 covers 9 bases. With 4 bases clipped from V and 7 bases from J, the junction kept 11 bases outside the gene matches. Germline CDR1 and CDR2: SQVTM and ANQGSEA. The CDR3 extends over 15 amino acids. CDR3 sequence (DNA): TGCAGCGTTGTCGGTGGTAGCGGGAGTGTGAATGAGCAGTTCTTC. Encoded protein: CSVVGGSGSVNEQFF.

This sequence joins TRBV18 and TRBJ2-1, with 8 bases identical to TRBD1. This CDR3 contains 17 residues. Germline trimming cut 0 bases from V and 9 bases from J; bases unmatched to any gene: 13. Germline CDR1 and CDR2: KGHSH and LQKENI. The CDR3 DNA reads TGTGCCAGCTCACCACCGGATGGGACAGGCGGCAGAGGTGAGCAGTTCTTC. Translation gives CASSPPDGTGGRGEQFF.

In its sample, this clonotype was seen a few times. The J gene is TRBJ2-7, the V gene TRBV13, with TRBD2 as a possible D gene (5 bases). This CDR3 comprises 14 residues. The germline V and J ends were trimmed by 5 bases and 2 bases, with 13 bases remaining between them. Per the germline V gene, CDR1 is PRHDT and CDR2 is FYEKMQ (reference sequence). The CDR3 reads CASSPELRAYEQYF. DNA of the CDR3: TGTGCCAGCAGCCCCGAATTGCGGGCCTACGAGCAGTACTTC.

The chain uses TRBV7-9 and TRBJ1-5; 8 bases are a match to TRBD1. The CDR3 is made up of 16 amino acids. The V gene's germline CDR1 is SEHNR and CDR2 FQNEAQ (reference sequence). Losses at the gene ends were 3 bases for V and 1 base for J; bases not matched to a gene: 5. DNA for the CDR3: TGTGCCAGCAGCTTCGGACAGGGTGAGAGCAATCAGCCCCAGCATTTT. Its protein product is CASSFGQGESNQPQHF.

The rearrangement joins TRBV10-3 to TRBJ1-6, with D tentatively TRBD1 (6 bases). Germline V gene data show CDR1 as ENHRY and CDR2 as SYGVKD. This CDR3 has 13 amino acids. The CDR3 loop is CGTGSSYNSPLHF. The CDR3, as DNA: TGTGGAACAGGGAGCTCCTATAATTCACCCCTCCACTTT.

Only one count was recorded for this clonotype. The chain combines TRBV30 with TRBJ1-1; D is uncertain. Germline V gene lookup returns CDR1 GTSNPN and CDR2 SVGIG (reference sequence). Deletions cut 2 bases from V and 3 bases from J, with 13 bases between. This CDR3 region has 14 residues. CDR3 nucleotide sequence: TGTGCCTGGAGTAAGGTTAGGAGAGACACTGAAGCTTTCTTT. Translated, it gives CAWSKVRRDTEAFF.

This chain uses TRBV27 with TRBJ1-2; tentative D call: TRBD1 (5 bases). V dropped 3 bases and J dropped 10 bases, with 18 bases sitting between them. Germline loops: CDR1 MNHEY, CDR2 SMNVEV (reference sequence). The CDR3 contains 14 residues. This CDR3 is CASSLTANYKDYTF. The CDR3 DNA reads TGTGCCAGCAGTTTGACAGCTAACTACAAAGACTACACCTTC.

The J gene is TRBJ2-2, the V gene TRBV7-3; unclear D gene. Trimming pared 1 base from V and 3 bases from J, leaving 12 bases between. Per germline, CDR1 SGHTA and CDR2 FQGTGA. This CDR3 has 16 amino acids. Here the CDR3 DNA reads TGTGCCAGCAGCTTAAAAGTGGTATTCGACACCGGGGAGCTGTTTTTT. Residues: CASSLKVVFDTGELFF.

This clonotype was counted a few times. V is TRBV20-1 and J is TRBJ1-1; D is ambiguous. The length of the CDR3 is 11 residues. Trimming stripped 0 bases from V and 11 bases from J, with 10 bases between. The V gene's germline CDR1 is DFQATT and CDR2 SNEGSKA (reference sequence). CDR3 in DNA: TGCAGTGCTAGAGATCTTGGACGTGCTTTCTTT. Translation: CSARDLGRAFF.

This clonotype was seen more than once but under ten times. This chain uses TRBV20-1 with TRBJ2-7; D may match TRBD1 or TRBD2 (6 bases each). CDR3 length: 13 residues. CDR1 and CDR2 from the germline V gene are DFQATT and SNEGSKA (reference sequence). V was clipped by 6 bases and J by 0 bases, with 12 bases between them. The CDR3 loop reads CSAPGAYSYEQYF. The CDR3 DNA reads as TGCAGTGCCCCGGGGGCTTACTCCTACGAGCAGTACTTC.

The chain is built from TRBV7-3 and TRBJ2-7, with 7 bases matching TRBD1. Germline assignment: CDR1 SGHTA and CDR2 FQGTGA. V trimming: 5 bases; J trimming: 3 bases; junction bases outside the gene matches: 4. The length of the CDR3 is 13 residues. CDR3 bases: TGTGCCAGCAGCCCACGACAGGGCTACGAGCAGTACTTC. This encodes CASSPRQGYEQYF.

The chain couples TRBV19 to TRBJ2-7; D gene unclear. Germline CDR1 is LNHDA and CDR2 is SQIVND (reference sequence). Trimming left V 8 bases short and J 0 bases short, with 14 bases between. This CDR3 contains 14 residues. The CDR3 bases are TGTGCCAGTGGACCGACGGGCTACTCCTACGAGCAGTACTTC. Its protein is CASGPTGYSYEQYF.

The chain joins TRBV7-3 to TRBJ2-1; D perhaps matches TRBD2 (6 bases). The CDR3 loop spans 15 amino acids. The V and J ends lost 3 bases and 5 bases respectively, with 14 bases between them. Germline CDR1 reads SGHTA; CDR2 reads FQGTGA. CDR3 DNA sequence: TGTGCCAGCAGCTTTACTAATAGCGGAAACAATGAGCAGTTCTTC. This gives the protein CASSFTNSGNNEQFF.

This clonotype appeared a few times. The chain carries TRBV19 and TRBJ2-3; 9 bases are shared with TRBD1. J gave up 2 bases and V 0 bases, and 9 bases lay outside the gene matches. CDR3 length equals 18 residues. Germline V CDR1 and CDR2: LNHDA, SQIVND (reference sequence). The CDR3 DNA reads as TGTGCCAGTAGTATAGAGTCTGGTGGGACAGGGTACACAGATACGCAGTATTTT. It codes for CASSIESGGTGYTDTQYF.

The J gene is TRBJ2-7, the V gene TRBV6-1, with D perhaps TRBD1 or TRBD2 (5 bases each). The CDR3 totals 16 residues. Deletions cut 0 bases from V and 7 bases from J, with 19 bases between. Germline CDR1 is MNHNS and CDR2 is SASEGT. The CDR3 reads CASSEAGRLPLGEQYF. CDR3 coding DNA: TGTGCCAGCAGTGAAGCGGGACGGCTCCCACTAGGGGAGCAGTACTTC.

The J gene is TRBJ1-1, the V gene TRBV6-6; no clear D gene. The CDR3 covers 12 residues. The V end lost 5 bases, the J end lost 6 bases, and 10 bases lay between the germline ends. In germline, CDR1 is MNHNY, CDR2 SVGAGI (reference sequence). CDR3 DNA: TGTGCCAGCAGTAATAGAGTGGCTGAAGCTTTCTTT. The encoded protein is CASSNRVAEAFF.

V and J are TRBV2 and TRBJ1-1; D not resolved. The V end was cut by 0 bases, the J end by 4 bases, with 0 bases between. The CDR3 spans 11 residues. In germline, CDR1 is SNHLY, CDR2 FYNNEI. Written as DNA, the CDR3 is TGTGCCAGCAGTGAAGCCACTGAAGCTTTCTTT. Protein: CASSEATEAFF.

The CDR3 DNA reads TGCAGCGTTGGGGGTCCCGGGACAGGGAACTATGGCTACACCTTC. Protein: CSVGGPGTGNYGYTF. This chain connects TRBV29-1 to TRBJ1-2; 9 bases map to TRBD1. CDR1 is SQVTM, CDR2 ANQGSEA, per germline. V dropped 4 bases and J dropped 2; count of bases not matched to a gene: 8. There are 15 residues in the CDR3. Based on the CDR3 plus reference TRBV29-1 and TRBJ1-2, the full variable domain is SAVISQKPSRDICQRGTSLTIQCQVDSQVTMMFWYRQQPGQSLTLIATANQGSEATYESGFVIDKFPISRPNLTFSTLTVSNMSPEDSSIYLCSVGGPGTGNYGYTFGSGTRLTVV.

J is TRBJ2-5 and V is TRBV29-1; D is perhaps TRBD1 or TRBD2 (5 bases each). The CDR3 extends over 14 amino acids. Germline loops: CDR1 SQVTM, CDR2 ANQGSEA. The ends were cut back, 4 bases at V and 2 bases at J, with 14 bases in the middle. The CDR3 loop reads CSVVPGWGQETQYF. The CDR3, as DNA: TGCAGCGTTGTCCCGGGGTGGGGGCAAGAGACCCAGTACTTC.

This clonotype was counted a few times. The chain uses TRBV6-5 and TRBJ1-1; the D is unclear. This CDR3 comprises 16 residues. The germline V gene encodes CDR1 MNHEY and CDR2 SVGAGI. V was trimmed by 0 bases and J by 6 bases, leaving 17 bases between them. Here the CDR3 reads CASSYSWTSLRAEAFF. CDR3 nucleotide sequence: TGTGCCAGCAGTTACTCTTGGACGTCTTTGCGAGCTGAAGCTTTCTTT.

The chain carries TRBV7-9 and TRBJ1-2; 8 positions agree with TRBD1. The CDR3 is 16 amino acids. J lost 2 bases, V lost 4 bases, and 9 bases had no gene match. The germline gives CDR1 SEHNR, CDR2 FQNEAQ (reference sequence). As DNA, the CDR3 is TGTGCCAGCAGCTCGGACAGGGCGATAAGCAACTATGGCTACACCTTC. Amino acids: CASSSDRAISNYGYTF.

The V gene is TRBV27, the J gene TRBJ2-7, with TRBD2 matching 7 bases. Trimming at V came to 5 bases and at J to 1 base, leaving 2 bases not matched to a gene. This CDR3 has 13 residues. Germline V CDR1 and CDR2: MNHEY, SMNVEV (reference sequence). CDR3 coding DNA: TGTGCCAGCAGTAGGACTAGATCCTACGAGCAGTACTTC. Its translation: CASSRTRSYEQYF.

In its sample, this clonotype was seen many times. The rearrangement links TRBV25-1 to TRBJ2-7; 7 bases are shared with TRBD1. This CDR3 comprises 15 residues. CDR1 and CDR2 (germline): MGHDK, SYGVNS. The junction had 8 bases not matched to a gene; V was cut back by 4 bases and J by 2 bases. Here the CDR3 reads CASSASNRGAYEQYF. In nucleotides, the CDR3 is TGTGCCAGCAGTGCCTCGAACAGGGGCGCCTACGAGCAGTACTTC.

The chain uses TRBV27 and TRBJ2-2; 7 bases match TRBD1. Germline V CDR1 and CDR2: MNHEY, SMNVEV (reference sequence). V shed 5 bases, J shed 0 bases, and the junction held 9 bases outside the gene matches. The CDR3 has 17 residues. CDR3 sequence (DNA): TGTGCCAGCAGTATCCTCCCGGGACAGCCGAACACCGGGGAGCTGTTTTTT. Translated, it gives CASSILPGQPNTGELFF.

The J gene is TRBJ1-2, the V gene TRBV11-2; TRBD1 might be the D (5 bases). Trimming cost V 1 base and J 4 bases, with 13 bases left between them. Germline V gene lookup returns CDR1 SGHAT and CDR2 FQNNGV. This CDR3 contains 15 residues. CDR3 nucleotides: TGTGCCAGCAGCTTAGTGGAGGGGCAGGGCTATGGCTACACCTTC. It translates to CASSLVEGQGYGYTF.

V is TRBV2 and J is TRBJ2-1; TRBD2 matches 8 bases. The germline V gene has CDR1 SNHLY and CDR2 FYNNEI. The CDR3 is 15 residues long. J gave up 7 bases and V 7 bases, and 12 bases lay outside the gene matches. CDR3 in amino acids: CASTRSGSTGNEQFF. CDR3 nucleotide sequence: TGTGCCAGCACTAGAAGCGGGAGTACCGGTAATGAGCAGTTCTTC.